The T cell receptor (beta chain) described here comes from a study of blood T cell repertoires in COVID-19. Study summary: Spain, Italy and the United States supplied samples that represented acute and convalescent COVID-19.

Across 20 to 25 US areas, participants ranged in age from about 18 to 90 years. Assignment of participants to cohorts was predicated upon participant-reported clinical history. The CDR3 consists of 18 residues. The V gene end was trimmed by 0 bases and the J gene end by 9 bases; junction bases not matched to a gene: 17. Germline assignment: CDR1 SGHNT and CDR2 YYREEE (reference sequence). As originally analysed: Amplification with reference gene primers provided the estimates of nucleated cell counts. This table comes from immunoSEQ multiplex PCR, and its TCRdb copy is limited to in-frame clones, with some not included. V, J and clone size derive from that table, while D and trimming were established from the DNA sequence. The sample has over 200,000 clones; approximately 90% are singletons.

This receptor was taken from a man aged 25-40 years who had recovered from COVID-19. The sequencing input was PBMCs or T cells enriched from blood (not recorded which). The chain has TRBV5-4 and TRBJ2-1, with TRBD1 matching over 8 bases. The CDR3 sequence is CASSLALFRQGADSEQFF. The CDR3 DNA reads TGTGCCAGCAGCTTGGCCCTTTTCAGGCAGGGGGCTGATAGTGAGCAGTTCTTC.